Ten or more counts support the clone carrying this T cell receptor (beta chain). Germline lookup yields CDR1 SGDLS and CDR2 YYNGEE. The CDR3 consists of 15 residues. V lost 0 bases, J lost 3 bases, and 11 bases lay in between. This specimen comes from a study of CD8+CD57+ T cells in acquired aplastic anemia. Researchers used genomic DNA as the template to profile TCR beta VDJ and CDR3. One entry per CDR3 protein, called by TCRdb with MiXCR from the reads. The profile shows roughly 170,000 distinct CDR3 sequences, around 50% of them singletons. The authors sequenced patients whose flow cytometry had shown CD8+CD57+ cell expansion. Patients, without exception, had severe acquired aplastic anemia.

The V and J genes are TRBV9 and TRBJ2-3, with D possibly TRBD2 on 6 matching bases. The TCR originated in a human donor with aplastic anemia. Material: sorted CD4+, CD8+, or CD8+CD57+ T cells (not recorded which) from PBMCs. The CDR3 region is CASSVGGAGTDTQYF. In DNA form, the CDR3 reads TGTGCCAGCAGCGTAGGCGGGGCCGGAACAGATACGCAGTATTTT.